This TCR beta chain was captured in a study of vaccination effects on CD4 cells after COVID-19. This clone was detected once. Its antigen is undetermined. The CDR3 consists of 15 residues. Looked up from germline, CDR1 is ENHRY and CDR2 is SYGVKD. V dropped 7 bases and J dropped 4; count of bases not matched to a gene: 8. Sequenced by immunoSEQ multiplex PCR; TCRdb stores in-frame clones only, minus some. Of under 85,000 clones in the sample, 60% to 80% were seen once. Peptide-pool stimulation followed by sequencing identified expanded antigen-specific CD4+ clonotypes in the ViraFEST assay. Around day 10 of culture, CD4+ T cells were separated out. Every well housed approximately 2.2 million PBMC, which grew in culture alongside around 9.8 IU/ml IL-2 and around 10 ug/ml peptides. Cultures received IL-2 medium that replaced half the medium on days 3 and 7.

The sample was CD4+ T cells from PBMCs cultured with HCoV-229E spike peptides, taken before COVID-19 vaccination. The receptor was derived from a human donor who received a COVID-19 vaccine. The gene calls are TRBV10-3 and TRBJ2-3; 10 positions agree with TRBD2. The CDR3 protein is CAIKGGGTSADTQYF. The CDR3, as DNA: TGTGCCATCAAAGGGGGGGGGACTAGCGCAGATACGCAGTATTTT.